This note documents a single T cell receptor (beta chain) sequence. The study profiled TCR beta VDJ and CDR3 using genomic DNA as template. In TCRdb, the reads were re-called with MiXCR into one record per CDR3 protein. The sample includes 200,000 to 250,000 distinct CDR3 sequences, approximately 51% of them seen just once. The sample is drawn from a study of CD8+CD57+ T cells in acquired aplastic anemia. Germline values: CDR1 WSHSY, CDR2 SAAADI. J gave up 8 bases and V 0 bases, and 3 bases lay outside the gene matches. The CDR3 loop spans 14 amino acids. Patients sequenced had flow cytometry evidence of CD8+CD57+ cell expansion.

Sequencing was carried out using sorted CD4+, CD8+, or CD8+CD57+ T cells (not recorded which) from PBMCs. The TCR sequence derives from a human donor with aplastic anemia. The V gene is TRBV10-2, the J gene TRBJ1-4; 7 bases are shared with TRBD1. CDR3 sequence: CASSESTGLEKLFF. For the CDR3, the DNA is TGCGCCAGCAGTGAGTCGACAGGGCTGGAAAAACTGTTTTTT.